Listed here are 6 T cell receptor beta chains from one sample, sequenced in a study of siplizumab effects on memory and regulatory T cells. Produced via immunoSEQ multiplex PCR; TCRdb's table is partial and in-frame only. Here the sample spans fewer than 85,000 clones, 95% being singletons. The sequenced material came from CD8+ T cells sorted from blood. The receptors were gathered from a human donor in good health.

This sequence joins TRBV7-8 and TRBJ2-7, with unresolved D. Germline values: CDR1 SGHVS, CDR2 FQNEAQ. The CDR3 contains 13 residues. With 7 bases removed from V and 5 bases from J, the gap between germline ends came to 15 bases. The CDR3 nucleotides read TGTGCCAGCACCCCCACCCTCGGAAACGAGCAGTACTTC. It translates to CASTPTLGNEQYF.

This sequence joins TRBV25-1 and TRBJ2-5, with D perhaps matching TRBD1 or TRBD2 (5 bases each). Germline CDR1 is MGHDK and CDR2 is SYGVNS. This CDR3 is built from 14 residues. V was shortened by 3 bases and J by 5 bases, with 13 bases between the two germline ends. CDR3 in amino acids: CASSDTEGEETQYF. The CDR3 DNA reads TGTGCCAGCAGTGATACGGAAGGGGAGGAGACCCAGTACTTC.

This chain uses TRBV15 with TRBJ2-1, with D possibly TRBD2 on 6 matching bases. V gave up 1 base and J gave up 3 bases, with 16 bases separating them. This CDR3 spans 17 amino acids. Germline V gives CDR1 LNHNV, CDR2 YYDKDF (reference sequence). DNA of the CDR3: TGTGCCACCAGCAGAGCCGGGGAGCGGGCGGACTACAATGAGCAGTTCTTC. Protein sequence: CATSRAGERADYNEQFF. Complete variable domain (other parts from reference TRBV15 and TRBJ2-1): DAMVIQNPRYQVTQFGKPVTLSCSQTLNHNVMYWYQQKSSQAPKLLFHYYDKDFNNEADTPDNFQSRRPNTSFCFLDIRSPGLGDTAMYLCATSRAGERADYNEQFFGPGTRLTVL.

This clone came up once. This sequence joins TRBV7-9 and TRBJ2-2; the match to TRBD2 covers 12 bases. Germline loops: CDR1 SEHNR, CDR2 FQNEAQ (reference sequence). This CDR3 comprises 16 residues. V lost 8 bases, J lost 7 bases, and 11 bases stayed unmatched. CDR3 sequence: CASGTLAGGLDGELFF. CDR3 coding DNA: TGTGCCAGCGGCACTCTAGCGGGAGGGCTGGACGGGGAGCTGTTTTTT.

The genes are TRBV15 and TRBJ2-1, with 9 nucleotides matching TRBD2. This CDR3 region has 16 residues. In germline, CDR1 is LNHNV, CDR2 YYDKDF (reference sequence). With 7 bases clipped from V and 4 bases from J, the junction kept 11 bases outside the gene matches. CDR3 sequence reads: CATNEGREGLYNEQFF. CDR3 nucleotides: TGTGCCACCAACGAGGGGCGGGAGGGCCTTTACAATGAGCAGTTCTTC.

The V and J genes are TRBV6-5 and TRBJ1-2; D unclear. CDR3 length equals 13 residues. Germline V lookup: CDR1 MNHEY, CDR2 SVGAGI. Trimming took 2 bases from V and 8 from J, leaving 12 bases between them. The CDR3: CASSYGITEGYTF. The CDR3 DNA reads TGTGCCAGCAGTTACGGTATTACAGAGGGCTACACCTTC.